A single sample gave rise to the 8 T cell receptor beta chains below, sequenced in a study of T-cell memory formation after mild COVID-19. TCRdb itself ran the 5' RACE reads through MiXCR, one entry per CDR3 protein. This table has over 400,000 distinct CDR3 sequences, roughly a quarter appearing once. Sequences were obtained from PBMCs or a T cell subset sorted from them (not recorded which). These receptors all come from an adult woman who had mild COVID-19 (a few samples of this study predate the infection). Cell type and time point are not known.

V gene TRBV5-6 combines with J gene TRBJ2-7; D may correspond to TRBD1 or TRBD2 (5 bases each). CDR3 size: 15 residues. Germline values: CDR1 SGHDT, CDR2 YYEEEE. Deletions cut 2 bases from V and 4 bases from J, with 16 bases between. CDR3 nucleotide sequence: TGTGCCAGCAGCTTCTGGGACGGTACACGTTACGAGCAGTACTTC. Its protein product is CASSFWDGTRYEQYF.

This rearrangement joins TRBV12-3 or TRBV12-4 to TRBJ2-1; 8 nucleotides align to TRBD2. The CDR3 has 15 residues. Unmatched junction bases numbered 14, after V lost 6 bases and J lost 10 bases. CDR3 in DNA: TGTGCCAGCAGCTCGGGTAGCGGGGCAATTAACGAGCAGTTCTTC. Protein product: CASSSGSGAINEQFF.

The chain combines TRBV27 with TRBJ2-3; D perhaps matches TRBD2 (6 bases). Trimming pared 4 bases from V and 1 base from J, leaving 12 bases between. Germline-derived CDR1 and CDR2 are MNHEY and SMNVEV (reference sequence). CDR3 length: 15 residues. The CDR3 nucleotides are TGTGCCAGCAGTTCGGCGGGAACAGGCACAGATACGCAGTATTTT. Its protein product is CASSSAGTGTDTQYF.

The chain is built from TRBV10-3 and TRBJ1-5; D is unclear. Trimming stripped 2 bases from V and 11 bases from J, with 13 bases between. This CDR3 is built from 13 residues. Germline V gene data show CDR1 as ENHRY and CDR2 as SYGVKD. DNA of the CDR3: TGTGCCATCAGTGAGGAGGCGAACAGCGCCCAGCATTTT. Encoded protein: CAISEEANSAQHF.

The chain combines TRBV27 with TRBJ1-6; D not resolved. Trimming stripped 5 bases from V and 5 bases from J, with 7 bases between. Germline assignment: CDR1 MNHEY and CDR2 SMNVEV (reference sequence). The CDR3 spans 13 residues. CDR3 sequence (DNA): TGTGCCAGCAGTGGCGAGAATAATTCACCCCTCCACTTT. This translates into CASSGENNSPLHF.

This clonotype was observed a few times. The chain couples TRBV11-3 to TRBJ2-2; 7 bases fit TRBD2. Germline CDR1 and CDR2: SGHNT and YENEEA. The trim removed 3 bases at V and 4 bases at J, leaving 2 bases unmatched. The CDR3 totals 14 residues. This chain's CDR3 is CASSFAGATGELFF. The CDR3 nucleotides are TGTGCCAGCAGCTTTGCGGGAGCCACCGGGGAGCTGTTTTTT.

The chain recombines TRBV6-6 with TRBJ2-2; TRBD2 agrees at 8 bases. The V and J ends lost 2 bases and 7 bases, in that order; junction bases with no gene match: 3. The CDR3 sequence is 14 residues long. Germline lookup yields CDR1 MNHNY and CDR2 SVGAGI (reference sequence). CDR3 loop: CASSYPGRDGELFF. CDR3 nucleotides: TGTGCCAGCAGTTACCCCGGGAGGGACGGGGAGCTGTTTTTT.

In its sample, this clonotype was seen a few times. The rearrangement links TRBV5-4 to TRBJ2-1, with D perhaps TRBD2 (6 bases). V was cut by 0 bases and J by 3 bases, with 13 bases left in between. Germline V lookup: CDR1 SGHNT, CDR2 YYREEE (reference sequence). The CDR3 spans 16 residues. The CDR3 DNA sequence: TGTGCCAGCAGCTTGGGTGGAGCGGGTGTCTACAATGAGCAGTTCTTC. Protein product: CASSLGGAGVYNEQFF.